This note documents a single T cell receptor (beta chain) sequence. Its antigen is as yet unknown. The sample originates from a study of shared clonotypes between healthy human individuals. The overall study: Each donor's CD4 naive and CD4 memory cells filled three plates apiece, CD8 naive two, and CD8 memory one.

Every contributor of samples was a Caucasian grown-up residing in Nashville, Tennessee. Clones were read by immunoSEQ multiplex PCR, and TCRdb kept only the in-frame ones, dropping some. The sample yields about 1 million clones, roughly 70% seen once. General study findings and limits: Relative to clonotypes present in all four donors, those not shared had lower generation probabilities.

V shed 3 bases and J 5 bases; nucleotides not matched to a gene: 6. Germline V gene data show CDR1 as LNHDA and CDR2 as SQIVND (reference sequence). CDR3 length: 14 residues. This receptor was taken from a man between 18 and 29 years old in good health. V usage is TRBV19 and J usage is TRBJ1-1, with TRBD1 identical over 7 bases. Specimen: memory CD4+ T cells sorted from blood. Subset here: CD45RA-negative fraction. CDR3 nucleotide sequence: TGTGCCAGTAGTATTGAGGGGACAGTTACTGAAGCTTTCTTT. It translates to CASSIEGTVTEAFF.